This passage covers 24 T cell receptor beta chains from one sample sequenced in a study of identical twins' blood T cells. TCRdb re-analysed the 5' RACE reads in MiXCR, keeping a single row per CDR3 protein. The table records roughly 340,000 distinct CDR3 sequences, under 30% of them present only once. The sample taken for sequencing was PBMCs. The receptors derive from a woman between 18 and 49 years old in good health.

This clonotype turned up a few times. The chain links TRBV19 to TRBJ2-1, with D perhaps TRBD2 (6 bases). The V and J ends lost 5 bases and 0 bases respectively, with 14 bases between them. Per the germline V gene, CDR1 is LNHDA and CDR2 is SQIVND (reference sequence). CDR3 length: 16 amino acids. DNA for the CDR3: TGTGCCAGTAGTTGGGGACTGGAGAGCTCCTACAATGAGCAGTTCTTC. Translation: CASSWGLESSYNEQFF.

The chain combines TRBV2 with TRBJ1-5; 9 bases are a match to TRBD1. The length of the CDR3 is 13 residues. Germline V gene sequence: CDR1 SNHLY, CDR2 FYNNEI. J lost 7 bases, V lost 6 bases, and 4 bases had no gene match. CDR3 residues: CASSRTGDQPQHF. CDR3 nucleotide sequence: TGTGCCAGCAGCCGGACAGGGGACCAGCCCCAGCATTTT.

V and J are TRBV7-3 and TRBJ2-3; 11 bases are a match to TRBD1. This CDR3 has 15 residues. V lost 4 bases to trimming and J lost 5 bases; unmatched junction nucleotides: 5. From germline, CDR1 is SGHTA and CDR2 FQGTGA. CDR3 DNA sequence: TGTGCCAGCAGCTCTCGGACAGGGGGCAAAGATACGCAGTATTTT. It is translated as CASSSRTGGKDTQYF.

The chain carries TRBV29-1 and TRBJ2-3; 11 nucleotides match TRBD2. After removal of 7 bases from V and 4 bases from J, the junction contained 7 bases not matched to a gene. The CDR3 consists of 14 residues. Germline CDR1 reads SQVTM; CDR2 reads ANQGSEA. Here the CDR3 reads CSETTSGVADTQYF. The CDR3 DNA follows: TGCAGCGAAACGACTAGCGGGGTCGCAGATACGCAGTATTTT.

This chain joins TRBV6-2 or TRBV6-3 and TRBJ2-3; 7 bases match TRBD2. From germline, CDR1 is MNHEY and CDR2 SVGEGT. V shed 8 bases and J 1 base; nucleotides not matched to a gene: 6. The CDR3 has 14 amino acids. In nucleotides, the CDR3 is TGTGCCAGCCTCTCGGGAGGTCGCACAGATACGCAGTATTTT. Translated: CASLSGGRTDTQYF.

This clonotype came up many times. The V gene is TRBV29-1, the J gene TRBJ1-1; TRBD1 matches at 7 bases. V gave up 7 bases and J gave up 1 base; unmatched junction bases: 6. The CDR3 covers 13 residues. The germline V gene encodes CDR1 SQVTM and CDR2 ANQGSEA. The CDR3 nucleotides are TGCAGCGCCCGACAGGGACCGAACACTGAAGCTTTCTTT. Encoded protein: CSARQGPNTEAFF.

The sample holds one count of this clonotype. The chain joins TRBV12-3 or TRBV12-4 to TRBJ1-1; no reliable D call. This CDR3 contains 13 residues. With 7 bases removed from V and 3 bases from J, the gap between germline ends came to 12 bases. The CDR3 bases are TGTGCCAGCAATCCCTACCCGGACACTGAAGCTTTCTTT. Protein: CASNPYPDTEAFF.

The sample holds many counts of this clonotype. The V call is TRBV5-1, the J call TRBJ2-3, with unresolved D. The germline V gene encodes CDR1 SGHRS and CDR2 YFSETQ. The length of the CDR3 is 15 residues. Trimming took off 2 bases at V and 5 bases at J, with 15 bases between the two ends. The DNA of the CDR3 is TGCGCCAGCAGCTTTATCCCCTCGGCCTTAGATACGCAGTATTTT. Its translation: CASSFIPSALDTQYF. The full variable domain, in which reference TRBV5-1 and TRBJ2-3 provide the parts outside the CDR3, is KAGVTQTPRYLIKTRGQQVTLSCSPISGHRSVSWYQQTPGQGLQFLFEYFSETQRNKGNFPGRFSGRQFSNSRSEMNVSTLELGDSALYLCASSFIPSALDTQYFGPGTRLTVL.

This chain uses TRBV18 with TRBJ1-5; a weak D match, TRBD1 (6 bases). Trimming removed 1 base from V and 5 bases from J, with 15 bases in between. Germline V gene lookup returns CDR1 KGHSH and CDR2 LQKENI. This CDR3 region has 16 residues. CDR3 DNA sequence: TGTGCCAGCTCACCACGGGGGGCAAGAATCGATCAGCCCCAGCATTTT. This encodes CASSPRGARIDQPQHF.

This chain uses TRBV4-1 with TRBJ2-1; D unclear. CDR1 and CDR2 (germline): MGHRA, YSYEKL. V was cut by 4 bases and J by 8 bases, with 12 bases left in between. The CDR3 sequence is 13 residues long. For the CDR3, the DNA is TGCGCCAGCAGCCTATCACCTCGCTATGAGCAGTTCTTC. It codes for CASSLSPRYEQFF.

J is TRBJ2-2 and V is TRBV5-1; tentatively, D is TRBD1 (5 bases). V was trimmed by 1 base and J by 6 bases, leaving 10 bases between them. The CDR3 totals 14 residues. Germline CDR1 is SGHRS and CDR2 is YFSETQ. Written as DNA, the CDR3 is TGCGCCAGCAGCTTGCTTGGGGCTCCCGGGGAGCTGTTTTTT. It translates to CASSLLGAPGELFF.

For the CDR3, the DNA is TGTGCCGCTACAGGGTTTGGCACAGATACGCAGTATTTT. This codes for CAATGFGTDTQYF. The V call is TRBV6-5, the J call TRBJ2-3, with D possibly being TRBD1 (6 bases). The CDR3 covers 13 residues. V lost 11 bases to trimming and J lost 1 base, with 13 bases between them. CDR1 and CDR2 (germline): MNHEY, SVGAGI.

This clonotype was found many times. This chain links TRBV13 with TRBJ1-5; maybe TRBD1 (5 bases). V lost 0 bases and J 5 bases, leaving 5 bases between the germline ends. This CDR3 has 13 residues. Germline values: CDR1 PRHDT, CDR2 FYEKMQ (reference sequence). The CDR3 nucleotides read TGTGCCAGCAGCTTAGGCAGGGATCAGCCCCAGCATTTT. Its protein product is CASSLGRDQPQHF.

The table lists this clonotype with many counts. The rearrangement uses TRBV7-8 and TRBJ2-3; unclear D gene. CDR1 and CDR2 from the germline V gene are SGHVS and FQNEAQ. V lost 5 bases to trimming and J lost 5 bases, with 8 bases between them. The CDR3 is made up of 12 amino acids. CDR3 amino acids: CASSRVLDTQYF. DNA of the CDR3: TGTGCCAGCAGCCGGGTGCTAGATACGCAGTATTTT.

The CDR3 loop is CASSDPRTGGMNTEAFF. CDR3 sequence (DNA): TGTGCCAGCAGTGACCCCCGGACAGGGGGGATGAACACTGAAGCTTTCTTT. This sequence joins TRBV6-4 and TRBJ1-1, with 10 bases fitting TRBD1. Germline trimming cut 2 bases from V and 0 bases from J; bases unmatched to any gene: 6. Germline loops: CDR1 MRHNA, CDR2 SNTAGT. CDR3 length: 17 residues.

This clonotype was counted a few times. This rearrangement joins TRBV5-1 to TRBJ1-2, with 8 bases aligning to TRBD1. The CDR3 totals 13 residues. V lost 4 bases and J lost 8; bases outside the gene matches: 7. CDR1 is SGHRS, CDR2 YFSETQ, per germline. For the CDR3, the DNA is TGCGCCAGCAGCGGACAGGGATATTACGGCTACACCTTC. Protein sequence: CASSGQGYYGYTF.

This clonotype was counted between two and nine times. The chain joins TRBV3-1 to TRBJ2-1; no firm D call. The germline V and J ends were trimmed by 2 bases and 9 bases, with 5 bases remaining between them. Germline CDR1 and CDR2: LGHDT and YNNKEL (reference sequence). This CDR3 region has 11 residues. The CDR3 loop reads CASSQRREQFF. The CDR3 DNA is TGTGCCAGCAGCCAACGTCGTGAGCAGTTCTTC.

V gene TRBV20-1 combines with J gene TRBJ1-3; tentatively, D is TRBD1 (5 bases). Trimming removed 5 bases from V and 8 bases from J, with 19 bases in between. Per germline, CDR1 DFQATT and CDR2 SNEGSKA (reference sequence). CDR3 length equals 14 residues. The CDR3 loop is CSAFLTDRADTIYF. The CDR3 bases are TGCAGTGCTTTTCTGACAGACCGCGCGGACACCATATATTTT.

This sequence joins TRBV18 and TRBJ2-1, with D tentatively TRBD1 or TRBD2 (5 bases each). V was clipped by 6 bases and J by 8 bases, with 20 bases between them. This CDR3 has 15 amino acids. Per the germline V gene, CDR1 is KGHSH and CDR2 is LQKENI. The CDR3 DNA reads as TGTGCCAGCTCCGGACGGGACCACGAAGGTGATGAGCAGTTCTTC. Amino acid sequence: CASSGRDHEGDEQFF.

A few counts support this clonotype. The chain employs TRBV6-6 and TRBJ1-1; D not certain. V was clipped by 8 bases and J by 7 bases, with 20 bases between them. Germline V gene sequence: CDR1 MNHNY, CDR2 SVGAGI (reference sequence). The CDR3 spans 14 residues. Written as DNA, the CDR3 is TGTGCCAGCGTTCGGAGGGAACGATTTGGTGAAGCTTTCTTT. Translation gives CASVRRERFGEAFF.

In its sample, this clonotype was seen a few times. The rearrangement joins TRBV20-1 to TRBJ2-1; TRBD2 matches at 11 bases. The ends lost 0 bases at V and 4 bases at J; junction bases unmatched: 5. This CDR3 is built from 16 residues. Germline V lookup: CDR1 DFQATT, CDR2 SNEGSKA (reference sequence). The CDR3 is CSAREPTSGSYNEQFF. The CDR3, as DNA: TGCAGTGCTAGAGAACCCACTAGCGGGAGTTACAATGAGCAGTTCTTC.

The chain joins TRBV28 to TRBJ2-7; TRBD1 agrees at 8 bases. In germline, CDR1 is MDHEN, CDR2 SYDVKM. This CDR3 is 14 amino acids long. With V trimmed by 7 bases and J by 3 bases, 8 bases remained unmatched. The CDR3 coding sequence is TGTGCCAGCACAGGGGGCGATTTACTCTACGAGCAGTACTTC. It codes for CASTGGDLLYEQYF. Filled out from reference TRBV28 and TRBJ2-7, the complete variable domain reads DVKVTQSSRYLVKRTGEKVFLECVQDMDHENMFWYRQDPGLGLRLIYFSYDVKMKEKGDIPEGYSVSREKKERFSLILESASTNQTSMYLCASTGGDLLYEQYFGPGTRLTVT.

The V gene is TRBV20-1, the J gene TRBJ2-1; D remains ambiguous. The CDR3 is made up of 15 amino acids. CDR1 is DFQATT and CDR2 is SNEGSKA in the germline V gene (reference sequence). Trimming removed 5 bases from V and 2 bases from J, with 16 bases in between. The CDR3 spells CSAQLYGQTYNEQFF. CDR3 nucleotides: TGCAGTGCTCAACTTTATGGTCAAACCTACAATGAGCAGTTCTTC.

The chain recombines TRBV7-2 with TRBJ1-2, with unresolved D. The germline CDR1 and CDR2 sequences are SGHTA and FQGNSA. The CDR3 extends over 13 amino acids. With 8 bases removed from V and 1 base from J, the gap between germline ends came to 11 bases. The CDR3 DNA sequence: TGTGCCAGCCGCAGGACGGTTAACTATGGCTACACCTTC. It translates to CASRRTVNYGYTF.